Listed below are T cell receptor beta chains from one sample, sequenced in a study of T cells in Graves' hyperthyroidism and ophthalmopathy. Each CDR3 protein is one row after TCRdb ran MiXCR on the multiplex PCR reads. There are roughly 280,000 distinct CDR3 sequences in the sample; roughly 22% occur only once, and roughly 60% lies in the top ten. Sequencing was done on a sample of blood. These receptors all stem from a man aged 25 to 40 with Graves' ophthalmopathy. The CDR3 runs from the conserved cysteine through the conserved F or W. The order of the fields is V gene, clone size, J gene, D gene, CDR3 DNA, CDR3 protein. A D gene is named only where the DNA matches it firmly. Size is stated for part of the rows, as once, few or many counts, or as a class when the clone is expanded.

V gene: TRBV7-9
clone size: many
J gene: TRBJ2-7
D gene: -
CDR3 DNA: TGTGCCAGCAGCTTAGGGATGTTCTACGAGCAGTACTTC
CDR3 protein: CASSLGMFYEQYF

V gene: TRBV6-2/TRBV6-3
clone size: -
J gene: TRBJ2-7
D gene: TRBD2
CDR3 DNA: TGTGCCAGCAGTCGAATTAGCGGGAGAGGCGAGCAGTACTTC
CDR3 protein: CASSRISGRGEQYF

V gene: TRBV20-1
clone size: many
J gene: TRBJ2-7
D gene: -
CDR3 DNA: TGCAGTGCTAGTCCGGCAGGTATTGGCTACGAGCAGTACTTC
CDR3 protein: CSASPAGIGYEQYF

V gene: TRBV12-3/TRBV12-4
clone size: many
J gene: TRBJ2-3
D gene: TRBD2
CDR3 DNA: TGTGCCAGCACCCTAGCGGGAGGCAGGGCAGATACGCAGTATTTT
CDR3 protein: CASTLAGGRADTQYF

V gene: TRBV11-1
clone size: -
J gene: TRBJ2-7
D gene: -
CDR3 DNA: TGTGCCAGCAGCTTAGTGGGCAGGGGCACGTCCTACGAGCAGTACTTC
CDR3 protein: CASSLVGRGTSYEQYF

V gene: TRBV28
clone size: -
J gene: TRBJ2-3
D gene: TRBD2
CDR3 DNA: TGTGCCAGCAGTTATACTAGCGGACCCACAGATACGCAGTATTTT
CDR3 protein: CASSYTSGPTDTQYF

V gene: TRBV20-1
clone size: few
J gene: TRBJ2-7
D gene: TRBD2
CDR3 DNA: TGCAGTGCTGTCGCCGGACTAGCGGAGAGCTCCTACGAGCAGTACTTC
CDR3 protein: CSAVAGLAESSYEQYF

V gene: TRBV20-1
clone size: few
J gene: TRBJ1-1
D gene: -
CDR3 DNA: TGCAGTGCTAGAGAAGCCAGGAGGAACACTGAAGCTTTCTTT
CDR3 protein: CSAREARRNTEAFF

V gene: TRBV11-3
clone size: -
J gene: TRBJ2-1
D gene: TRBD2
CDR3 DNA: TGTGCCAGCAGCTTAGCTGGGTTAGCGGGAGGGCCCCCACATGAGCAGTTCTTC
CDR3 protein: CASSLAGLAGGPPHEQFF

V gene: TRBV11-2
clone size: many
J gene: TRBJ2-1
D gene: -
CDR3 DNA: TGTGCCAGCAGGGTAGGGTCTTCCTACAATGAGCAGTTCTTC
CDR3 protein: CASRVGSSYNEQFF

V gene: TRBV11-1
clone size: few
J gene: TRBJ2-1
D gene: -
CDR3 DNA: TGTGCCAGCAGCCCAGAAGGCTCATCCTCCTACAATGAGCAGTTCTTC
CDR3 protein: CASSPEGSSSYNEQFF

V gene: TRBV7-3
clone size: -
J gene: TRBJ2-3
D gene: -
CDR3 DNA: TGTGCCAGCAGCCTCTTCGGAGCTAACACAGATACGCAGTATTTT
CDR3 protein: CASSLFGANTDTQYF

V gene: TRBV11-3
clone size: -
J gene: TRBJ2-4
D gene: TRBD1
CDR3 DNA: TGTGCCAGCAGCTCCCGACAGGGGGGCCACATTCAGTACTTC
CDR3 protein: CASSSRQGGHIQYF

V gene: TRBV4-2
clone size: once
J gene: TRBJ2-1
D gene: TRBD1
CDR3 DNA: TGTGCCAGCAGCCAAGGGACAGGGGGCGGAGAAGAGCAGTTCTTC
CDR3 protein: CASSQGTGGGEEQFF

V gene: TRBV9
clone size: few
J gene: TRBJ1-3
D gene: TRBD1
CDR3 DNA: TGTGCCAGCAGCGGAGCTTCAAAGGGACAGAGCTCTGGAAACACCATATATTTT
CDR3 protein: CASSGASKGQSSGNTIYF

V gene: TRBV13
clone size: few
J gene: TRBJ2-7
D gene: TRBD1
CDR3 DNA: TGTGCCAGCAGCTTAAAGGGGGCTGTCTACGAGCAGTACTTC
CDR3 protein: CASSLKGAVYEQYF

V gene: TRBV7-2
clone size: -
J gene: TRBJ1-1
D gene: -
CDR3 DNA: TGTGCCAGCAGCTTAGGGGGGGAAGGGGACACTGAAGCTTTCTTT
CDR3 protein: CASSLGGEGDTEAFF

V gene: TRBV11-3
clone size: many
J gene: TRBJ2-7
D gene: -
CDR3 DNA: TGTGCCAGCAGCTCTATGCCGGGACGAACCTACGAGCAGTACTTC
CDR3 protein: CASSSMPGRTYEQYF

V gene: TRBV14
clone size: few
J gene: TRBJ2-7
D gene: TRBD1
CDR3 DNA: TGTGCCAGCAGCCACGGACAGGGCCACGAGCAGTACTTC
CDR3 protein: CASSHGQGHEQYF

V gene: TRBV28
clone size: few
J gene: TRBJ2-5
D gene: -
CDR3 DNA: TGTGCCAGCAGACCGCTACCCGTCGGGACTCTCGTCTACTTC
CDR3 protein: CASRPLPVGTLVYF

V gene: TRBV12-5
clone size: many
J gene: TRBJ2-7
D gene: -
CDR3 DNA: TGTGCTAGTGGTTTGATAGCCGACGAGCAGTACTTC
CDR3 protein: CASGLIADEQYF

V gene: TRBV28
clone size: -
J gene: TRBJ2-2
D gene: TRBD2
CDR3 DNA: TGTGCCAGCAGGGAAGCGGGAGCGAACACCGGGGAGCTGTTTTTT
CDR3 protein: CASREAGANTGELFF

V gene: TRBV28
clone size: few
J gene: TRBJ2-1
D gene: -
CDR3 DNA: TGTGCCAGCAGTTTAAGGGCGGACTACAATGAGCAGTTCTTC
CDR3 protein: CASSLRADYNEQFF

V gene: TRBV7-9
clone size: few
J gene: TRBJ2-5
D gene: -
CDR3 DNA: TGTGCCAGCAGCTTAGGAGATGGGCTAGAGACCCAGTACTTC
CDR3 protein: CASSLGDGLETQYF

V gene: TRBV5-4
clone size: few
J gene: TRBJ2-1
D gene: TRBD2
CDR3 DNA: TGTGCCAGCAGCTTGCCGCGGGGGGGATTATACAATGAGCAGTTCTTC
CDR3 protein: CASSLPRGGLYNEQFF

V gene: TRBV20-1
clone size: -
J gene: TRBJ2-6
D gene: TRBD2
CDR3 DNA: TGCAGTGCTAGTGCGGGAGCCCCGGGGGGGGCCAACGTCCTGACTTTC
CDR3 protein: CSASAGAPGGANVLTF

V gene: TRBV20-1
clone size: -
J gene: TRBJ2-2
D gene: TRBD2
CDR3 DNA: TGCAGTGCTAAGACTAGCGGGAGAACCGCCGGGGAGCTGTTTTTT
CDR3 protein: CSAKTSGRTAGELFF